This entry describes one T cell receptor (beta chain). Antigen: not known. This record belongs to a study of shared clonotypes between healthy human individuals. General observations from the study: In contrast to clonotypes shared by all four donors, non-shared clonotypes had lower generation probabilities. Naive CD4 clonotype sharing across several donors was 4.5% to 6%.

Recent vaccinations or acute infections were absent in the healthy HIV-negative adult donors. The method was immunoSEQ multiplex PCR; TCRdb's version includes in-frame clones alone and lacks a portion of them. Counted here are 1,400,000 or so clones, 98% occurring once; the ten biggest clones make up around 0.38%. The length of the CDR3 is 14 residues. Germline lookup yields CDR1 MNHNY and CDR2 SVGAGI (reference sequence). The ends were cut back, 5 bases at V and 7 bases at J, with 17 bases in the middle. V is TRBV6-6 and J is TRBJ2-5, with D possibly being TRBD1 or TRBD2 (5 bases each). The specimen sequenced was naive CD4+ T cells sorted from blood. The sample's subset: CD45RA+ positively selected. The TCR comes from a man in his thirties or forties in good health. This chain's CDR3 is CASSPDIFGATQYF. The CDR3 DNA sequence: TGTGCCAGCAGTCCAGACATATTCGGGGCGACCCAGTACTTC.